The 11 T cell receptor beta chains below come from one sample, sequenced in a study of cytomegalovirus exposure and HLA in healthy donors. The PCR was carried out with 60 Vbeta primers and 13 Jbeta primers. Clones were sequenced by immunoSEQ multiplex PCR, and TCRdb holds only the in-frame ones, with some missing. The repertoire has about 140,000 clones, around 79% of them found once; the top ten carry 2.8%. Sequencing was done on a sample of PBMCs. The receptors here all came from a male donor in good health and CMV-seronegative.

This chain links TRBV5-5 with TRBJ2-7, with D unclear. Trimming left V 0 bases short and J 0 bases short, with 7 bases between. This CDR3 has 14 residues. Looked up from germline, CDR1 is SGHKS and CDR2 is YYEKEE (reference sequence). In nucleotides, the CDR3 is TGTGCCAGCAGCTTGGTACAGAGCTCCTACGAGCAGTACTTC. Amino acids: CASSLVQSSYEQYF.

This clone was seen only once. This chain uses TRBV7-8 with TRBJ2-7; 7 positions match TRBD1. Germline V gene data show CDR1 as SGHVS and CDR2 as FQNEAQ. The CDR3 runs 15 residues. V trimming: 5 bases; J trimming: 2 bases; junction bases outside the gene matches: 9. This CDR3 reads CASSPRRGGPYEQYF. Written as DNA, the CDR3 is TGTGCCAGCAGCCCTCGGAGAGGGGGCCCCTACGAGCAGTACTTC.

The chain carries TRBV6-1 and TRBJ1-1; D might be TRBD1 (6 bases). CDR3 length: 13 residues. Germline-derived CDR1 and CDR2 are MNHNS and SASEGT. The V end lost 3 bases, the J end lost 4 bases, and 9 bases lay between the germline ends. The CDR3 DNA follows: TGTGCCAGCAGTGATCTAGGGGGCACTGAAGCTTTCTTT. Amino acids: CASSDLGGTEAFF.

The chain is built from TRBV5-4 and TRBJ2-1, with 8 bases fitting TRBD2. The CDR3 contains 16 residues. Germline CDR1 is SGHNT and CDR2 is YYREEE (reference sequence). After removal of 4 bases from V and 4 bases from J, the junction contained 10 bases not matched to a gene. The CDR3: CASSPPGASGYNEQFF. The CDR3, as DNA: TGTGCCAGCAGCCCCCCCGGGGCTAGCGGGTACAATGAGCAGTTCTTC.

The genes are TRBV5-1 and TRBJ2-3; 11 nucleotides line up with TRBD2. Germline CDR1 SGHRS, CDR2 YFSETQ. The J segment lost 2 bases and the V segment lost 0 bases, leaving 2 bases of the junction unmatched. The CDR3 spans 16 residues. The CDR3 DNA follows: TGCGCCAGCAGCTTGGCACTAGCGGGGGACACAGATACGCAGTATTTT. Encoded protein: CASSLALAGDTDTQYF.

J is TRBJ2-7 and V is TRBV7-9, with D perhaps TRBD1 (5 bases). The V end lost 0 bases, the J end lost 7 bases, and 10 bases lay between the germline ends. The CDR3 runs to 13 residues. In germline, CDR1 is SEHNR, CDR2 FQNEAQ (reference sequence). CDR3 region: CASSLASGWEQYF. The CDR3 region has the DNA TGTGCCAGCAGCTTAGCGTCAGGGTGGGAGCAGTACTTC.

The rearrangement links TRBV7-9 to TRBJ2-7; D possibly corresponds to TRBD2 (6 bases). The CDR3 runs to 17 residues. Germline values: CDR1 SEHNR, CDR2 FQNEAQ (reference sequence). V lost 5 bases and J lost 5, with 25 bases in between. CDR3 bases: TGTGCCAGCAGCACCGGGACTCGAGGCGGTCAATCCGACGAGCAGTACTTC. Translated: CASSTGTRGGQSDEQYF.

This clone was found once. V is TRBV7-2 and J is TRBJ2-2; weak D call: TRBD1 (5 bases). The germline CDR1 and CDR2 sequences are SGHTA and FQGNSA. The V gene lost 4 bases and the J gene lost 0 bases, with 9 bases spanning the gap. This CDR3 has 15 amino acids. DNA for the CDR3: TGTGCCAGCAGCTCTCCGACAGCGAACACCGGGGAGCTGTTTTTT. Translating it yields CASSSPTANTGELFF. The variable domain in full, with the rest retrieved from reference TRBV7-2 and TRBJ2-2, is GAGVSQSPSNKVTEKGKDVELRCDPISGHTALYWYRQSLGQGLEFLIYFQGNSAPDKSGLPSDRFSAERTGGSVSTLTIQRTQQEDSAVYLCASSSPTANTGELFFGEGSRLTVL.

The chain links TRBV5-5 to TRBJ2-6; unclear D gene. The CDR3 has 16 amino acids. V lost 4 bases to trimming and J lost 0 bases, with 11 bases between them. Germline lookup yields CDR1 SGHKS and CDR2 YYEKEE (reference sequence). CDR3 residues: CASSVLVFSGANVLTF. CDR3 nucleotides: TGTGCCAGCAGCGTCCTCGTCTTCTCTGGGGCCAACGTCCTGACTTTC.

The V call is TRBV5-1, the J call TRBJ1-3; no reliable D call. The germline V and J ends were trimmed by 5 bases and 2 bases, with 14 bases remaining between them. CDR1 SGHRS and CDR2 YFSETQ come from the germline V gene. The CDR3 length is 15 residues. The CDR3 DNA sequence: TGCGCCAGCAGTGGAGGGAGCCAGACTGGAAACACCATATATTTT. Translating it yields CASSGGSQTGNTIYF.

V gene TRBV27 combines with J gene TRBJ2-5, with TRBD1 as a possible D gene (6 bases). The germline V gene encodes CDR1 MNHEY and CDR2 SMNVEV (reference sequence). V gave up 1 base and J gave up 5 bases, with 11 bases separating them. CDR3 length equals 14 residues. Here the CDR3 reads CASSLWGPGETQYF. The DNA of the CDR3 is TGTGCCAGCAGTTTATGGGGGCCTGGGGAGACCCAGTACTTC.